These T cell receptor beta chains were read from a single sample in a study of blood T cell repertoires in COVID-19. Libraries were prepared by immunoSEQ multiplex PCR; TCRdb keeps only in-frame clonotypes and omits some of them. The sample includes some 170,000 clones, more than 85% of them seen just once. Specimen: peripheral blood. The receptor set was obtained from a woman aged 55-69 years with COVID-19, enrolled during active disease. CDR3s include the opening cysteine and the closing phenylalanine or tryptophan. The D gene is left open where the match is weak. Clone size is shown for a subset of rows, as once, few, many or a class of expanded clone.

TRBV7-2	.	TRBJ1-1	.	CASSLRGFIGTEAFF	TGTGCCAGCAGCTTAAGGGGGTTTATCGGCACTGAAGCTTTCTTT
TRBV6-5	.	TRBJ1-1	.	CASSYWDKNTEAFF	TGTGCCAGCAGTTATTGGGACAAGAACACTGAAGCTTTCTTT
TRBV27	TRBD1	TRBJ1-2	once	CASSLNRQGGNYGYTF	TGTGCCAGCAGCCTTAACCGACAGGGGGGCAACTATGGCTACACCTTC
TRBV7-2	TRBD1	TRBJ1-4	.	CASSLWSGTVNEKLFF	TGTGCCAGCAGCTTATGGTCGGGGACAGTAAACGAAAAACTGTTTTTT
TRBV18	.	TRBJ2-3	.	CASSPKNAPVTRWGTSTDTQYF	TGTGCCAGCTCACCCAAGAACGCTCCTGTAACTCGATGGGGGACTAGCACAGATACGCAGTATTTT
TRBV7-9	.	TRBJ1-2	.	CASSLAATAYGYTF	TGTGCCAGCAGCTTAGCGGCGACAGCCTATGGCTACACCTTC
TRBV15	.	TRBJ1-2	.	CATSRGGNYGYTF	TGTGCCACCAGCAGGGGAGGTAACTATGGCTACACCTTC
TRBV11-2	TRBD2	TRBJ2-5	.	CASSLGAGGSRETQYF	TGTGCCAGCAGCTTAGGCGCGGGGGGGTCCCGAGAGACCCAGTACTTC
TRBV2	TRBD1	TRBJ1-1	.	CASSHDRVVGYTEAFF	TGTGCCAGCAGTCATGACAGGGTCGTAGGGTACACTGAAGCTTTCTTT
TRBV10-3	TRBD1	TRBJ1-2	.	CAISESGQGAVGGRWNYGYTF	TGTGCCATCAGTGAGTCGGGACAGGGGGCCGTGGGGGGCAGATGGAACTATGGCTACACCTTC
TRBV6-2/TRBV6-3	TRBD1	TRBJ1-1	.	CASSTTGSTEAFF	TGTGCCAGCAGCACGACAGGGAGTACTGAAGCTTTCTTT
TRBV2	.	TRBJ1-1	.	CASLSPGDSTEAFF	TGTGCCAGCTTATCGCCAGGGGATAGCACTGAAGCTTTCTTT
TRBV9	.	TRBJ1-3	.	CASSAFERNTIYF	TGTGCCAGCAGCGCCTTTGAGCGAAACACCATATATTTT
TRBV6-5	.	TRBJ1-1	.	CASSAGQTVNTEAFF	TGTGCCAGCAGCGCTGGACAGACGGTTAACACTGAAGCTTTCTTT
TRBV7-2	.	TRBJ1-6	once	CASRQTGTNSPLHF	TGTGCCAGCAGGCAAACAGGGACAAATTCACCCCTCCACTTT
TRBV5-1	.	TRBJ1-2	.	CASSLATGREDGYTF	TGCGCCAGCAGCTTGGCCACGGGCAGGGAAGACGGCTACACCTTC
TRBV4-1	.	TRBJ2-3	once	CASSQDQDFTDTQYF	TGCGCCAGCAGCCAAGATCAGGACTTCACAGATACGCAGTATTTT
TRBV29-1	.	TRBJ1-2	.	CSVEFLGRFYGYTF	TGCAGCGTTGAGTTTTTGGGGCGGTTCTATGGCTACACCTTC
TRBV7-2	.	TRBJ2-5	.	CASTSSWVGGQETQYF	TGTGCCAGCACCTCGTCGTGGGTCGGGGGACAAGAGACCCAGTACTTC
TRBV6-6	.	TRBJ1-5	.	CASSHLQGPNQPQHF	TGTGCCAGCAGTCATCTACAGGGCCCCAATCAGCCCCAGCATTTT
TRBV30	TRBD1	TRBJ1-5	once	CAWSLDRAGVYQPQHF	TGTGCCTGGAGTTTGGACAGGGCCGGTGTGTATCAGCCCCAGCATTTT
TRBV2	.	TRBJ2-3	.	CASSDRGGTDTQYF	TGTGCCAGCAGTGACAGGGGTGGCACAGATACGCAGTATTTT
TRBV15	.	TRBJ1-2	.	CATSRGGTELANYGYTF	TGTGCCACCAGCAGGGGAGGGACGGAGTTAGCTAACTATGGCTACACCTTC
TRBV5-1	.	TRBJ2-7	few	CASSLGRPYEQYF	TGCGCCAGCAGCTTAGGCAGGCCCTACGAGCAGTACTTC
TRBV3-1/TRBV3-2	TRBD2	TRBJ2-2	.	CASSQEVGLAENTGELFF	TGTGCCAGCAGCCAAGAGGTGGGCCTAGCGGAGAACACCGGGGAGCTGTTTTTT
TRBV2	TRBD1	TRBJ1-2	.	CASTQGQGAYGYTF	TGTGCCAGCACCCAGGGACAGGGAGCGTATGGCTACACCTTC
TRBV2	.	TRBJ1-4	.	CASSRDGGNEKLFF	TGTGCCAGCAGTCGGGACGGGGGTAATGAAAAACTGTTTTTT
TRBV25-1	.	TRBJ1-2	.	CASSEYGTPYGYTF	TGTGCCAGCAGTGAATATGGCACCCCCTATGGCTACACCTTC
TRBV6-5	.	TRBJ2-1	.	CASSQQGKEQFF	TGTGCCAGCAGTCAACAGGGAAAGGAGCAGTTCTTC
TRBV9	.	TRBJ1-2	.	CASSSGQTDTFYGYTF	TGTGCCAGCAGCTCAGGACAGACCGATACGTTCTATGGCTACACCTTC
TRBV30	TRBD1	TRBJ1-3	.	CAWTRDRAGNTIYF	TGTGCCTGGACCCGGGACAGGGCTGGAAACACCATATATTTT
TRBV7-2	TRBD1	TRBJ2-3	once	CASSARTGGADTQYF	TGTGCCAGCAGCGCCCGGACAGGGGGCGCGGATACGCAGTATTTT
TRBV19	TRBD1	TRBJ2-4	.	CASSVQGAIAKNIQYF	TGTGCCAGTAGTGTACAGGGGGCGATAGCCAAAAACATTCAGTACTTC
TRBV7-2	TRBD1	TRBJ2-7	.	CASSSGTAPYEQYF	TGTGCCAGCAGTTCCGGGACAGCCCCCTACGAGCAGTACTTC
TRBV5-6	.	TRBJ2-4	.	CASSSSGIQYF	TGTGCCAGCAGCTCCTCGGGGATTCAGTACTTC
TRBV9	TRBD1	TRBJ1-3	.	CASSVLPGGSGNTIYF	TGTGCCAGCAGCGTCCTCCCAGGGGGATCTGGAAACACCATATATTTT
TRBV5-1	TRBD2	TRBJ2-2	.	CASSDGLAGDTGELFF	TGCGCCAGCAGCGACGGACTAGCGGGGGACACCGGGGAGCTGTTTTTT
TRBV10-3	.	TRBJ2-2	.	CAISESGAGELFF	TGTGCCATCAGTGAGTCAGGGGCCGGGGAGCTGTTTTTT
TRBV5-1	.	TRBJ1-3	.	CASSLGQGFAGNTIYF	TGCGCCAGCAGCTTAGGTCAGGGGTTTGCTGGAAACACCATATATTTT
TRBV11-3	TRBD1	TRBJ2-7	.	CASSLTGKGYEQYF	TGTGCCAGCAGCCTGACAGGGAAGGGCTACGAGCAGTACTTC
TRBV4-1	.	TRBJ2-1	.	CASSRAGANNEQFF	TGCGCCAGCAGCCGGGCAGGGGCCAACAATGAGCAGTTCTTC
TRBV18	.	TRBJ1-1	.	CASSPSGKGEAFF	TGTGCCAGCTCACCTTCCGGAAAGGGGGAAGCTTTCTTT
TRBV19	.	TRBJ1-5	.	CASLRGFGQPQHF	TGTGCCAGCCTAAGGGGGTTCGGGCAGCCCCAGCATTTT
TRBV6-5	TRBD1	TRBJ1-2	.	CASSYSTGGGGYTF	TGTGCCAGCAGTTACTCAACAGGGGGCGGTGGCTACACCTTC
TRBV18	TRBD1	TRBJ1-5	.	CASSPSGTASNQPQHF	TGTGCCAGCTCACCTTCCGGGACAGCGAGCAATCAGCCCCAGCATTTT
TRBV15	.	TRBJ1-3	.	CATSRDRLGGDTIYF	TGTGCCACCAGCAGAGACCGATTGGGTGGAGACACCATATATTTT
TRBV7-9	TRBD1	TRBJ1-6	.	CASSRPGQGNSPLHF	TGTGCCAGCAGCCGACCGGGACAGGGGAATTCACCCCTCCACTTT
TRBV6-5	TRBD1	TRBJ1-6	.	CASSSGTANSPLHF	TGTGCCAGCAGTTCCGGGACAGCTAATTCACCCCTCCACTTT
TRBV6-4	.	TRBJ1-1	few	CASTPSPGNTEAFF	TGTGCCAGCACCCCCTCTCCGGGTAACACTGAAGCTTTCTTT
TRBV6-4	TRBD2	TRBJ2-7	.	CASSKRGGYEQYF	TGTGCCAGCAGCAAGCGGGGGGGCTACGAGCAGTACTTC
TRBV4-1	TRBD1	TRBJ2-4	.	CASSTRQGAKNIQYF	TGCGCCAGCAGCACCCGACAGGGGGCCAAAAACATTCAGTACTTC
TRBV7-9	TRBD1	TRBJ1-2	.	CASSLQGADYGYTF	TGTGCCAGCAGCTTACAGGGGGCTGACTATGGCTACACCTTC
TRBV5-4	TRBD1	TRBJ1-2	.	CASSMGGQGYGYTF	TGTGCCAGCAGTATGGGCGGACAGGGCTATGGCTACACCTTC
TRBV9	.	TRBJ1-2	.	CASTPRGVAGYTF	TGTGCCAGCACCCCCCGGGGGGTGGCAGGCTACACCTTC
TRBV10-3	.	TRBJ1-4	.	CAISGGRKASEKLFF	TGTGCCATCAGTGGCGGGAGAAAAGCGTCCGAAAAACTGTTTTTT
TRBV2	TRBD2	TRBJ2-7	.	CASKGTSGPYEQYF	TGTGCCAGCAAAGGGACTAGCGGGCCTTACGAGCAGTACTTC
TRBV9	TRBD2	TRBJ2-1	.	CASSVGGGAYNEQFF	TGTGCCAGCAGCGTGGGCGGGGGGGCCTACAATGAGCAGTTCTTC
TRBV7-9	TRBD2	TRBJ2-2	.	CATRRGGTGELFF	TGTGCCACCAGGCGGGGGGGCACCGGGGAGCTGTTTTTT
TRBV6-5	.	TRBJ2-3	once	CASIWQGNTDTQYF	TGTGCCAGCATTTGGCAGGGAAACACAGATACGCAGTATTTT
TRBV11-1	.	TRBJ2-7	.	CASSFDRPSSYEQYF	TGTGCCAGCAGCTTTGACAGGCCCAGCTCCTACGAGCAGTACTTC